What follows are 27 T cell receptor beta chains derived from one specimen sequenced in a study of OX40 agonist ivuxolimab in advanced cancers. Libraries came from the immunoSEQ multiplex PCR assay. The table comes from immuneACCESS by way of TCRdb, which keeps in-frame sequences with V and J called. Part of the clones is missing from these tables; in studies checked, under half for an unresolved V gene and the rest for unknown reasons. The sample contains over 50,000 clones, 70% to 90% of them found a single time. Roughly 1.5% of the sample comes from the top ten. Sample: CD4+ or CD8+ T cells sorted from blood, taken in a trial of the OX40 agonist ivuxolimab. Receptors originate from an adult with an advanced solid tumor such as melanoma, head and neck, liver or kidney cancer.

The CDR3 DNA reads as TGTGCCAGTAGCACCTCCGGGGAGAGCTCCTACGAGCAGTACTTC. Encoded protein: CASSTSGESSYEQYF. The chain uses TRBV19 and TRBJ2-5, with D possibly being TRBD2 (5 bases). The closer fit of TRBJ2-7 to the DNA end suggests the J call may be wrong. CDR1 is LNHDA and CDR2 is SQIVND in the germline V gene (reference sequence). This CDR3 has 15 residues.

This clone was counted only a few times. The chain joins TRBV19 to TRBJ2-7; the D is unclear. CDR1 LNHDA and CDR2 SQIVND come from the germline V gene (reference sequence). This CDR3 comprises 13 residues. The germline V and J ends were trimmed by 5 bases and 3 bases, with 11 bases remaining between them. The CDR3 loop is CASSGSHLYEQYF. For the CDR3, the DNA is TGTGCCAGTAGTGGAAGCCACCTCTACGAGCAGTACTTC.

In this sample, this clone turned up once. J is TRBJ1-3 and V is TRBV7-3; D ambiguous. Germline assignment: CDR1 SGHTA and CDR2 FQGTGA. The CDR3 covers 13 residues. The V end lost 5 bases, the J end lost 4 bases, and 9 bases lay between the germline ends. The CDR3 coding sequence is TGTGCCAGCAGCAAGAGCCCAGGAAACACCATATATTTT. This gives the protein CASSKSPGNTIYF.

This chain uses TRBV5-5 with TRBJ2-5; unclear D gene. The CDR3 consists of 17 residues. Germline CDR1 is SGHKS and CDR2 is YYEKEE (reference sequence). With 4 bases removed from V and 0 bases from J, the gap between germline ends came to 19 bases. CDR3 DNA: TGTGCCAGCAGCCTCTCACCTGCCCCAAAAAACCAAGAGACCCAGTACTTC. Translation gives CASSLSPAPKNQETQYF.

The rearrangement joins TRBV7-2 to TRBJ2-2; 7 nucleotides line up with TRBD2. CDR3 size: 17 residues. Germline V gene lookup returns CDR1 SGHTA and CDR2 FQGNSA. V trimming: 3 bases; J trimming: 4 bases; junction bases outside the gene matches: 11. The CDR3 DNA follows: TGTGCCAGCAGCTTTGTGGCTAGCGGCCTTATCACCGGGGAGCTGTTTTTT. It is translated as CASSFVASGLITGELFF.

The chain links TRBV7-2 to TRBJ2-5; no clear D. Per germline, CDR1 SGHTA and CDR2 FQGNSA. V was clipped by 0 bases and J by 4 bases, with 9 bases between them. The CDR3 extends over 14 amino acids. CDR3 coding DNA: TGTGCCAGCAGCTTAGCTTCTAGAGTAGAGACCCAGTACTTC. It translates to CASSLASRVETQYF.

This rearrangement joins TRBV11-3 to TRBJ2-1; possibly TRBD2 for D (5 bases). V shed 4 bases and J shed 4 bases, with 11 bases lying between them. Germline values: CDR1 SGHNT, CDR2 YENEEA. The CDR3 sequence is 14 residues long. CDR3 DNA: TGTGCCAGCAGCTACACCGGGGTATACAATGAGCAGTTCTTC. Translation: CASSYTGVYNEQFF.

The CDR3 bases are TGTGCCAGCAGCCGGGACCCCCAGGGGGGCCAGCATTTT. As protein: CASSRDPQGGQHF. V and J are TRBV5-4 and TRBJ1-5, with 7 bases matching TRBD1. Germline trimming cut 4 bases from V and 12 bases from J; bases unmatched to any gene: 10. The CDR3 has 13 residues. Germline-derived CDR1 and CDR2 are SGHNT and YYREEE (reference sequence).

The CDR3 DNA follows: TGTGCCAGCAGTGATTCAACCTACGAGCAGTACTTC. Translated, it gives CASSDSTYEQYF. The rearrangement links TRBV27 to TRBJ2-7; D uncertain. Germline CDR1 is MNHEY and CDR2 is SMNVEV (reference sequence). CDR3 size: 12 residues. Trimming took 5 bases from V and 2 from J, leaving 7 bases between them.

V gene TRBV7-9 combines with J gene TRBJ2-7; D is uncertain. The germline V gene has CDR1 SEHNR and CDR2 FQNEAQ (reference sequence). V was pared by 5 bases and J by 2 bases, with 10 bases between. CDR3 length: 13 amino acids. CDR3 sequence (DNA): TGTGCCAGCAGCCCAAGTGGGGCCTACGAGCAGTACTTC. Its protein is CASSPSGAYEQYF.

The chain joins TRBV7-3 to TRBJ2-7, with TRBD1 matching 9 bases. CDR3 length: 13 amino acids. V was pared by 5 bases and J by 4 bases, with 3 bases of the junction left unmatched. Germline values: CDR1 SGHTA, CDR2 FQGTGA. Here the CDR3 reads CASSRDRGYEQYF. The DNA of the CDR3 is TGTGCCAGCAGCAGAGACAGGGGGTACGAGCAGTACTTC.

This clone appeared a few times. The chain couples TRBV30 to TRBJ1-5; possibly TRBD1 for D (6 bases). This CDR3 contains 16 residues. Between the trimmed V and J ends, which lost 0 bases and 5 bases, there was a span of 17 bases. Germline V gene sequence: CDR1 GTSNPN, CDR2 SVGIG (reference sequence). CDR3 bases: TGTGCCTGGAGTGTAGGCCGGGGCAGGGGTGATCAGCCCCAGCATTTT. Amino acid sequence: CAWSVGRGRGDQPQHF.

A few counts support this clone. The V and J genes are TRBV30 and TRBJ1-1; possibly TRBD1 for D (6 bases). Germline CDR1 is GTSNPN and CDR2 is SVGIG (reference sequence). Trimming shortened V by 0 bases and J by 4 bases, and 9 bases separated the two germline ends. This CDR3 is 13 amino acids long. CDR3 loop: CAWSVNRATEAFF. The CDR3, as DNA: TGTGCCTGGAGTGTAAACAGGGCCACTGAAGCTTTCTTT.

J is TRBJ1-5 and V is TRBV6-6; TRBD1 matches 10 bases. The junction had 2 bases not matched to a gene; V was cut back by 0 bases and J by 6 bases. CDR3 size: 15 residues. CDR1 is MNHNY and CDR2 is SVGAGI in the germline V gene (reference sequence). CDR3 coding DNA: TGTGCCAGCAGTTACTCGCGACAGGGGGCTCAGCCCCAGCATTTT. Translating it yields CASSYSRQGAQPQHF.

This chain connects TRBV5-1 to TRBJ2-7, with 9 bases aligning to TRBD1. With 4 bases clipped from V and 6 bases from J, the junction kept 8 bases outside the gene matches. CDR3 length: 14 residues. Per the germline V gene, CDR1 is SGHRS and CDR2 is YFSETQ. As DNA, the CDR3 is TGCGCCAGCAGCCCGGGACAGGGCGGATTCGAGCAGTACTTC. Translating it yields CASSPGQGGFEQYF. Variable domain in full (rest from reference TRBV5-1 and TRBJ2-7): KAGVTQTPRYLIKTRGQQVTLSCSPISGHRSVSWYQQTPGQGLQFLFEYFSETQRNKGNFPGRFSGRQFSNSRSEMNVSTLELGDSALYLCASSPGQGGFEQYFGPGTRLTVT.

The rearrangement uses TRBV30 and TRBJ1-2; 11 bases are shared with TRBD1. Trimming took 5 bases from V and 5 from J; bases not matched to a gene: 1. Germline CDR1 and CDR2: GTSNPN and SVGIG (reference sequence). CDR3 length: 12 amino acids. Written as DNA, the CDR3 is TGTGCCTGGGGGGACAGGGGGTATGGCTACACCTTC. As protein: CAWGDRGYGYTF.

The V gene is TRBV28, the J gene TRBJ1-5; possible D gene TRBD1, 5 bases. Germline assignment: CDR1 MDHEN and CDR2 SYDVKM. V lost 7 bases, J lost 4 bases, and 8 bases lay in between. This CDR3 has 12 amino acids. In nucleotides, the CDR3 is TGTGCCAGCACTCGACAGAATCAGCCCCAGCATTTT. It is translated as CASTRQNQPQHF.

The chain is built from TRBV7-6 and TRBJ2-5; D is ambiguous. The J call may be wrong; the DNA end is better matched by TRBJ2-7. The CDR3 spans 13 residues. The germline V gene has CDR1 SGHVS and CDR2 FNYEAQ. The CDR3 DNA sequence: TGTGCCAGCAGCTTAGACCAAGGCGACGAGCAGTACTTC. Translated: CASSLDQGDEQYF.

This rearrangement joins TRBV5-5 to TRBJ1-5; perhaps TRBD1 as D (6 bases). This CDR3 region has 15 residues. V was trimmed by 4 bases and J by 7 bases, leaving 18 bases between them. CDR1 is SGHKS and CDR2 is YYEKEE in the germline V gene (reference sequence). CDR3 DNA sequence: TGTGCCAGCAGCGTGGACAGCCTAGCAAGGCAGCCCCAGCATTTT. It yields the protein CASSVDSLARQPQHF.

This clone was seen a single time. The chain employs TRBV28 and TRBJ1-2, with D unclear. Germline CDR1 and CDR2: MDHEN and SYDVKM. Trimming shortened V by 6 bases and J by 2 bases, and 13 bases separated the two germline ends. There are 14 residues in the CDR3. CDR3 sequence: CASRPHVGNYGYTF. Here the CDR3 DNA reads TGTGCCAGCAGGCCCCATGTGGGGAACTATGGCTACACCTTC.

This chain joins TRBV7-6 and TRBJ2-3; D remains ambiguous. The V end lost 2 bases, the J end lost 1 base, and 16 bases lay between the germline ends. The germline gives CDR1 SGHVS, CDR2 FNYEAQ. This CDR3 has 17 residues. The CDR3 nucleotides are TGTGCCAGCAGCTTACGGTCGGTTGCCTGGGGCACAGATACGCAGTATTTT. Protein: CASSLRSVAWGTDTQYF.

This clone showed up just once. CDR3 in amino acids: CAISETGVGEAFF. The CDR3 DNA reads TGTGCCATCAGCGAAACAGGGGTCGGTGAAGCTTTCTTT. The chain has TRBV10-3 and TRBJ1-1, with 7 bases that match TRBD1. Per germline, CDR1 ENHRY and CDR2 SYGVKD. Unmatched junction bases numbered 8, after V lost 6 bases and J lost 7 bases. CDR3 length equals 13 residues.

This clone showed up just once. The chain combines TRBV5-4 with TRBJ1-1, with D possibly matching TRBD1 (6 bases). The CDR3 spans 14 residues. V shed 2 bases and J shed 2 bases, with 10 bases lying between them. From germline, CDR1 is SGHNT and CDR2 YYREEE (reference sequence). CDR3 sequence (DNA): TGTGCCAGCAGCTTACAGGGCGGTAACACTGAAGCTTTCTTT. Its protein product is CASSLQGGNTEAFF. The full variable domain, its missing parts supplied by reference TRBV5-4 and TRBJ1-1, is ETGVTQSPTHLIKTRGQQVTLRCSSQSGHNTVSWYQQALGQGPQFIFQYYREEENGRGNFPPRFSGLQFPNYSSELNVNALELDDSALYLCASSLQGGNTEAFFGQGTRLTVV.

The chain employs TRBV20-1 and TRBJ2-1, with D unclear. V lost 6 bases to trimming and J lost 5 bases, with 5 bases between them. CDR1 DFQATT and CDR2 SNEGSKA come from the germline V gene (reference sequence). This CDR3 is built from 10 residues. The DNA for the CDR3 is TGCAGTGCGAGCCACAATGAGCAGTTCTTC. Translated, it gives CSASHNEQFF.

About this clone: The sample holds other DNA sequences that translate to the same CDR3. The chain couples TRBV6-5 to TRBJ1-1; 9 bases agree with TRBD1. This CDR3 spans 14 amino acids. With V trimmed by 2 bases and J by 10 bases, 8 bases remained unmatched. From germline, CDR1 is MNHEY and CDR2 SVGAGI. The CDR3 DNA reads as TGTGCCAGCAGTTACGGGACAGGGACTCCCCGAGCTTTCTTT. Amino acid sequence: CASSYGTGTPRAFF.

This sequence joins TRBV7-9 and TRBJ1-1, with 7 bases fitting TRBD1. The CDR3 loop spans 14 amino acids. Germline loops: CDR1 SEHNR, CDR2 FQNEAQ (reference sequence). The V and J ends lost 1 base and 2 bases, in that order; junction bases with no gene match: 1. The CDR3 region has the DNA TGTGCCAGCAGCTTAGGGGACAGAAACACTGAAGCTTTCTTT. This sequence encodes CASSLGDRNTEAFF.

This chain links TRBV11-3 with TRBJ2-5; perhaps TRBD2 as D (6 bases). The V gene's germline CDR1 is SGHNT and CDR2 YENEEA. Deletions cut 5 bases from V and 5 bases from J, with 12 bases between. The CDR3 covers 13 residues. The CDR3 bases are TGTGCCAGCAGCGGCGGGGTCAGCGAGACCCAGTACTTC. Residues: CASSGGVSETQYF.